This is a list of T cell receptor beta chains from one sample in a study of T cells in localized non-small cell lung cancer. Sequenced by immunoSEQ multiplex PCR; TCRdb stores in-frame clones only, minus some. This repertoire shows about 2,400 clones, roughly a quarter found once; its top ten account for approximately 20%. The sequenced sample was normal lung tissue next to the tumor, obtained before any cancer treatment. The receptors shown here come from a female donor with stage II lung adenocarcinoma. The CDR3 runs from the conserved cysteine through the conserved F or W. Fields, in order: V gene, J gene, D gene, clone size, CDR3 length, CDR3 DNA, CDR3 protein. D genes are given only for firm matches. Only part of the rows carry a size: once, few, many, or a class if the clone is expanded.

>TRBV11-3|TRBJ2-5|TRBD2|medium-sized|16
TGTGCCAGCAGTTTTCCTCGACTAGCGGGGGTGGAGACCCAGTACTTC
CASSFPRLAGVETQYF
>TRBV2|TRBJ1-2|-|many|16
TGTGCCAGCAGCGTAGGTCTGGGGGGGGTCAACTATGGCTACACCTTC
CASSVGLGGVNYGYTF
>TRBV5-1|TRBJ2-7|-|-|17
TGCGCCAGCAGCTTGTGGCCAGGGACGGATAGACTAGGGGAGCAGTACTTC
CASSLWPGTDRLGEQYF
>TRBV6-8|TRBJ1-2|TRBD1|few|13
TGTGCCATCATGGACAGGGAACTGAGTGGCTACACCTTC
CAIMDRELSGYTF
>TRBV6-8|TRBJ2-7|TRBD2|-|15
TGTGCCATCAGTGCCCGGGGCGGGGGGACCTACGAGCAGTACTTC
CAISARGGGTYEQYF
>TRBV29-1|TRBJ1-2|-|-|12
TGCAGCGCCCCGGGGGCTGACTATGGCTACACCTTC
CSAPGADYGYTF
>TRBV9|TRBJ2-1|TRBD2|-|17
TGTGCCAGCAGTTCACCGGGGGGGCCCAGCTCCTACAATGAGCAGTTCTTC
CASSSPGGPSSYNEQFF
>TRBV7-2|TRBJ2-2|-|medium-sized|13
TGTGCCAGCAGCCTTAGGGTGGACGGGGAGCTGTTTTTT
CASSLRVDGELFF
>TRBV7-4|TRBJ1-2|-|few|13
TGTGCCAGCAGCTTAGATCCATCAGGCGGCTACACCTTC
CASSLDPSGGYTF
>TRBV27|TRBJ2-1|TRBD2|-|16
TGTGCCAGCAGTTTGCGCGGGACTAGCGGGGGGGGTGAGCAGTTCTTC
CASSLRGTSGGGEQFF
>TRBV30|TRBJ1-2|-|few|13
TGTGCCTGGAGTGTTGAACCGATATATGGCTACACCTTC
CAWSVEPIYGYTF
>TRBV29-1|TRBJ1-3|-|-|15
TGCAGCGTTGAACATTGGGGCTTTTCTGGAAACACCATATATTTT
CSVEHWGFSGNTIYF
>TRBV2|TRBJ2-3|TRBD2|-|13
TGTGCCAGCAGCGAGGGCGGGGGGGATACGCAGTATTTT
CASSEGGGDTQYF
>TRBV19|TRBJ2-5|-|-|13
TGTGCCAGTAGTATACAGGGATGGGAGACCCAGTACTTC
CASSIQGWETQYF
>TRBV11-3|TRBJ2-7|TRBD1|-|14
TGTGCCAGCAGCTTAGGAGGGACAGGGAGGGAGCAGTACTTC
CASSLGGTGREQYF
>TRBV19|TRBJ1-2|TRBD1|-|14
TGTGCCAGTACCATACCTGGGACAGCCTATGGCTACACCTTC
CASTIPGTAYGYTF